The clone carrying this T cell receptor (beta chain) was found a few times. The entry originates in a study of patients and donors after allogeneic stem cell transplantation. MiXCR, run by TCRdb on the RT-PCR reads, gives a single entry per CDR3 protein. The table shows fewer than 75,000 distinct CDR3 sequences, with more than 20% occurring only once. The CDR3 is made up of 15 amino acids. Per germline, CDR1 DFQATT and CDR2 SNEGSKA (reference sequence). V lost 6 bases, J lost 6 bases, and 9 bases stayed unmatched. This clonotype was obtained from a human donor who was either an allogeneic HSCT recipient or a stem cell or donor lymphocyte infusion donor (not recorded which). It is not recorded whose cells these are; they may come from a transplant donor. V usage is TRBV20-1 and J usage is TRBJ2-3, with TRBD2 identical over 13 bases. Source material: blood, either unsorted or a sorted T cell fraction (not recorded which). The CDR3: CSATKTSGGLDTQYF. CDR3 in DNA: TGCAGTGCAACTAAGACTAGCGGGGGGCTGGATACGCAGTATTTT.